The 8 T cell receptor beta chains below come from one sample, sequenced in a study of technical replicates of blood from several donors. Only in-frame clones appear in the TCRdb table, and some are missing; sequencing was by immunoSEQ multiplex PCR. The table shows around 76,000 clones, with roughly nine tenths occurring only once. Sequenced sample: T cells isolated from PBMCs. These receptors all stem from a human donor in good health.

In regard to this clone: The same CDR3 arises from other DNA sequences in this sample as well. The V call is TRBV7-9, the J call TRBJ1-2; maybe TRBD1 (5 bases). The CDR3 is 13 amino acids. V was shortened by 5 bases and J by 3 bases, with 10 bases between the two germline ends. CDR1 is SEHNR, CDR2 FQNEAQ, per germline (reference sequence). This chain's CDR3 is CASSLGGYYGYTF. CDR3 nucleotide sequence: TGTGCCAGCAGCCTGGGGGGGTACTATGGCTACACCTTC.

The chain recombines TRBV27 with TRBJ1-1; 7 bases are a match to TRBD1. From germline, CDR1 is MNHEY and CDR2 SMNVEV (reference sequence). The V and J ends lost 5 bases and 7 bases, in that order; junction bases with no gene match: 13. This CDR3 is built from 15 residues. The CDR3 here is CASSLGGQQMYEAFF. For the CDR3, the DNA is TGTGCCAGCAGTCTAGGGGGACAGCAAATGTATGAAGCTTTCTTT.

The V call is TRBV6-1, the J call TRBJ2-7; D not certain. Trimming stripped 7 bases from V and 0 bases from J, with 7 bases between. Per germline, CDR1 MNHNS and CDR2 SASEGT. The CDR3 has 12 residues. CDR3 in amino acids: CASIEHSYEQYF. In DNA, the CDR3 is TGTGCCAGCATAGAGCACTCCTACGAGCAGTACTTC.

V usage is TRBV30 and J usage is TRBJ2-2; D may be TRBD1 (6 bases). Germline CDR1 reads GTSNPN; CDR2 reads SVGIG (reference sequence). CDR3 length: 14 amino acids. The CDR3 is CASRAGTNTGELFF. The CDR3 DNA reads TGTGCATCCAGGGCAGGGACAAACACCGGGGAGCTGTTTTTT.

V and J are TRBV28 and TRBJ1-1; 8 bases fit TRBD1. Germline V gene data show CDR1 as MDHEN and CDR2 as SYDVKM. The CDR3 consists of 14 residues. V lost 10 bases and J lost 1; bases outside the gene matches: 8. As DNA, the CDR3 is TGTGCCAAGCCAGGGGGCTGGTCGAACACTGAAGCTTTCTTT. Translation gives CAKPGGWSNTEAFF.

The chain carries TRBV27 and TRBJ2-1; 9 bases map to TRBD2. The trim removed 4 bases at V and 9 bases at J, leaving 7 bases unmatched. Germline V lookup: CDR1 MNHEY, CDR2 SMNVEV (reference sequence). The CDR3 has 14 residues. CDR3 DNA: TGTGCCAGCAGTTGGCGCGGGAGGGCCTTTGAGCAGTTCTTC. Its protein product is CASSWRGRAFEQFF.

The chain links TRBV6-1 to TRBJ2-7; TRBD2 agrees at 9 bases. This CDR3 is 14 amino acids long. V lost 6 bases to trimming and J lost 4 bases; unmatched junction nucleotides: 7. In germline, CDR1 is MNHNS, CDR2 SASEGT. The CDR3 DNA follows: TGTGCCAGCAGCAGACTAGCGGTTTTATACGAGCAGTACTTC. It encodes CASSRLAVLYEQYF.

The V gene is TRBV5-1, the J gene TRBJ1-4, with no clear D. V was cut by 0 bases and J by 8 bases, with 11 bases left in between. The CDR3 spans 14 residues. CDR1 and CDR2 (germline): SGHRS, YFSETQ. The CDR3 reads CASSLGRGQEKLFF. CDR3 coding DNA: TGCGCCAGCAGCTTGGGGCGCGGCCAGGAAAAACTGTTTTTT.